The 15 T cell receptor beta chains below come from one sample, sequenced in a study of T cells in Graves' hyperthyroidism and ophthalmopathy. RNA transcripts served as the template for amplifying TCR beta CDR3 regions. RT-PCR in the first round (using the HTBI primer set) targeted the TCR CDR3. TCRdb ran MiXCR on the multiplex PCR reads and lists one entry per CDR3 protein. The table lists over 500,000 distinct CDR3 sequences, 14% of them singletons. The sequencing sample was made of blood. The receptors stem from a woman between 40 and 50 years old with Graves' hyperthyroidism.

This clonotype was observed a few times. The chain employs TRBV5-5 and TRBJ2-3; either TRBD1 or TRBD2 may supply D (5 bases each). Trimming left V 0 bases short and J 2 bases short, with 19 bases between. CDR3 length equals 18 residues. The germline CDR1 and CDR2 sequences are SGHKS and YYEKEE (reference sequence). The CDR3 region is CASSLGGATSSFTDTQYF. In nucleotides, the CDR3 is TGTGCCAGCAGCTTGGGAGGGGCCACATCCTCTTTCACAGATACGCAGTATTTT.

V usage is TRBV9 and J usage is TRBJ1-4, with 7 bases that match TRBD1. The germline V gene has CDR1 SGDLS and CDR2 YYNGEE. The CDR3 totals 15 residues. V gave up 3 bases and J gave up 8 bases; unmatched junction bases: 10. The CDR3 DNA follows: TGTGCCAGCAGCGCCGGACAGGCGTTTGGGGAAAAACTGTTTTTT. Its translation: CASSAGQAFGEKLFF.

This clonotype has a count of ten or more. V gene TRBV20-1 combines with J gene TRBJ2-7; TRBD2 is a possible D gene (7 bases). V lost 3 bases, J lost 4 bases, and 10 bases lay in between. Germline V lookup: CDR1 DFQATT, CDR2 SNEGSKA (reference sequence). This CDR3 is 12 amino acids long. The CDR3 DNA reads TGCAGTGCTAGTGCGGGGGCTTACGAGCAGTACTTC. Amino acid sequence: CSASAGAYEQYF.

Ten or more counts support this clonotype. This rearrangement joins TRBV7-2 to TRBJ1-5; TRBD1 might be the D (5 bases). Germline V gene lookup returns CDR1 SGHTA and CDR2 FQGNSA. This CDR3 comprises 12 residues. The V end lost 5 bases, the J end lost 6 bases, and 8 bases lay between the germline ends. In nucleotides, the CDR3 is TGTGCCAGCAGCCGTGACAGTCAGCCCCAGCATTTT. Translated: CASSRDSQPQHF.

There are many counts of this clonotype. The chain recombines TRBV29-1 with TRBJ1-1, with a possible D match to TRBD1 (5 bases). Germline V gene sequence: CDR1 SQVTM, CDR2 ANQGSEA. The CDR3 covers 13 residues. Trimming removed 0 bases at V and 4 bases at J, with 9 bases between. The chain's CDR3 is CSVEEAGGTEAFF. The CDR3 region has the DNA TGCAGCGTTGAAGAGGCCGGGGGCACTGAAGCTTTCTTT. Full variable domain (missing parts from reference TRBV29-1 and TRBJ1-1): SAVISQKPSRDICQRGTSLTIQCQVDSQVTMMFWYRQQPGQSLTLIATANQGSEATYESGFVIDKFPISRPNLTFSTLTVSNMSPEDSSIYLCSVEEAGGTEAFFGQGTRLTVV.

This clonotype was found many times. The CDR3 bases are TGTGCCAGCAGTGGGGGGTTCGGAACTGAAGCTTTCTTT. Protein product: CASSGGFGTEAFF. The V gene is TRBV2, the J gene TRBJ1-1; possibly TRBD1 for D (5 bases). With 4 bases removed from V and 5 bases from J, the gap between germline ends came to 11 bases. CDR3 length: 13 amino acids. CDR1 and CDR2 from the germline V gene are SNHLY and FYNNEI.

This clonotype was picked up many times. V usage is TRBV6-1 and J usage is TRBJ2-5; TRBD1 is a possible D gene (6 bases). Per the germline V gene, CDR1 is MNHNS and CDR2 is SASEGT. Trimming cost V 7 bases and J 4 bases, with 19 bases left between them. The CDR3 is 15 residues long. This CDR3 is CASTPFQGHGETQYF. The CDR3 bases are TGTGCCAGCACCCCCTTCCAGGGGCATGGAGAGACCCAGTACTTC.

This clonotype was detected many times. V is TRBV11-2 and J is TRBJ2-1; 12 nucleotides agree with TRBD2. CDR1 SGHAT and CDR2 FQNNGV come from the germline V gene. The CDR3 runs to 15 residues. Trimming took 6 bases from V and 4 from J; bases not matched to a gene: 4. CDR3 DNA: TGTGCCAGCAGTTCTCTAGCGGGAGGGTACAATGAGCAGTTCTTC. Protein: CASSSLAGGYNEQFF.

In its sample, this clonotype was seen a few times. The chain couples TRBV14 to TRBJ2-1; 8 bases match TRBD2. The germline CDR1 and CDR2 sequences are SGHDN and FVKESK. J lost 2 bases, V lost 4 bases, and 10 bases had no gene match. The CDR3 loop spans 17 amino acids. This CDR3 reads CASSLLRGGVPYNEQFF. In nucleotides, the CDR3 is TGTGCCAGCAGCCTCCTCCGGGGGGGGGTACCCTACAATGAGCAGTTCTTC.

The V call is TRBV5-1, the J call TRBJ1-1; TRBD1 agrees at 9 bases. The CDR3 is made up of 15 amino acids. CDR1 is SGHRS, CDR2 YFSETQ, per germline. The J segment lost 0 bases and the V segment lost 5 bases, leaving 5 bases of the junction unmatched. Written as DNA, the CDR3 is TGCGCCAGCAGGATGGGGACAGGGATGAACACTGAAGCTTTCTTT. It is translated as CASRMGTGMNTEAFF.

This clonotype was counted at least ten times. The rearrangement joins TRBV27 to TRBJ2-3; 10 bases are shared with TRBD2. Germline CDR1 MNHEY, CDR2 SMNVEV (reference sequence). With 2 bases clipped from V and 6 bases from J, the junction kept 8 bases outside the gene matches. The CDR3 contains 16 residues. Here the CDR3 DNA reads TGTGCCAGCAGTTTAAGAACTAGCGGGATCTGGGATACGCAGTATTTT. This translates into CASSLRTSGIWDTQYF.

This clonotype was counted at least ten times. The chain couples TRBV27 to TRBJ1-2, with D maybe TRBD1 (6 bases). Trimming took 4 bases from V and 2 from J, leaving 17 bases between them. Germline CDR1 MNHEY, CDR2 SMNVEV (reference sequence). The CDR3 is made up of 16 amino acids. The CDR3 sequence is CASSSKPGAPNYGYTF. In DNA, the CDR3 is TGTGCCAGCAGTTCAAAGCCAGGGGCGCCCAACTATGGCTACACCTTC.

This clonotype came up once. Written as DNA, the CDR3 is TGTGCCAGTAGTTCCGTAGCGGGACCCCAAGAGACCCAGTACTTC. Amino acids: CASSSVAGPQETQYF. The chain uses TRBV19 and TRBJ2-5; 8 positions match TRBD2. CDR3 length equals 15 residues. Per germline, CDR1 LNHDA and CDR2 SQIVND (reference sequence). J was trimmed by 1 base and V by 5 bases; bases with no gene match: 6.

The sample holds many counts of this clonotype. V and J are TRBV12-3 or TRBV12-4 and TRBJ2-5; D gene uncertain. This CDR3 is 12 amino acids long. V lost 4 bases to trimming and J lost 5 bases, with 8 bases between them. The CDR3 region has the DNA TGTGCCAGCAGTTATTTGTTGGAGACCCAGTACTTC. Translating gives CASSYLLETQYF.

This clonotype was counted ten times or more. This rearrangement joins TRBV28 to TRBJ2-1; D unresolved. V lost 5 bases to trimming and J lost 6 bases, with 8 bases between them. The length of the CDR3 is 12 residues. Germline V gene lookup returns CDR1 MDHEN and CDR2 SYDVKM. CDR3: CASSLTANEQFF. The DNA of the CDR3 is TGTGCCAGCAGTCTCACCGCCAATGAGCAGTTCTTC. Together with reference TRBV28 and TRBJ2-1, the CDR3 gives the full variable domain: DVKVTQSSRYLVKRTGEKVFLECVQDMDHENMFWYRQDPGLGLRLIYFSYDVKMKEKGDIPEGYSVSREKKERFSLILESASTNQTSMYLCASSLTANEQFFGPGTRLTVL.